This T cell receptor beta chain derives from a study of neoadjuvant nivolumab and ipilimumab in lung cancer. Overall study results and limits: TCR richness and clonality were higher in tumors than adjacent uninvolved lung. Resected-tumor TCR richness correlated positively with pretherapy blood richness.

On this clone itself: What it recognizes is unknown.

Libraries were prepared by immunoSEQ multiplex PCR; TCRdb keeps only in-frame clonotypes and omits some of them. The sample consists of about 26,000 clones, approximately 80% of them appearing once. Here the sequenced sample was peripheral blood, taken before neoadjuvant nivolumab, alone or with ipilimumab. The TCR was taken from an adult with non-small cell lung cancer.

The DNA of the CDR3 is TGTACCAGCACTCCGCCGGGACTCAGGGCCAATTCACCCCTCCACTTT. It translates to CTSTPPGLRANSPLHF. The chain couples TRBV7-2 to TRBJ1-6, with D possibly matching TRBD1 (5 bases). This CDR3 spans 16 amino acids. Trimming left V 7 bases short and J 7 bases short, with 20 bases between. Germline V CDR1 and CDR2: SGHTA, FQGNSA.